The table lists the clone carrying this T cell receptor beta chain with a count of one. The antigen remains unidentified. This record comes from a study of T cell responses to AZD1222 COVID-19 vaccine. On the study more broadly: Pooled together were second doses at about 4 or about 12 weeks. Study observations and caveats: Donors were chiefly white British, with a greater number of females, and clonal diversity was perhaps underestimated. Among those given AZD1222, only five or six were seropositive at baseline.

The assay was immunoSEQ multiplex PCR, and TCRdb's table has in-frame clones only and misses some. The profile shows about 150,000 clones, about nine tenths of them singletons. CDR1 is SGHRS and CDR2 is YFSETQ in the germline V gene. The CDR3 totals 15 residues. Trimming cost V 0 bases and J 2 bases, with 10 bases left between them. The source is an adult in good health. Sequences were derived from peripheral blood, sampled on day 0 of AZD1222 vaccination. J is TRBJ2-3 and V is TRBV5-1, with unresolved D. CDR3 coding DNA: TGCGCCAGCAGCTTGGGCAGCCAAGACACAGATACGCAGTATTTT. This encodes CASSLGSQDTDTQYF. The full variable domain, its missing parts supplied by reference TRBV5-1 and TRBJ2-3, is KAGVTQTPRYLIKTRGQQVTLSCSPISGHRSVSWYQQTPGQGLQFLFEYFSETQRNKGNFPGRFSGRQFSNSRSEMNVSTLELGDSALYLCASSLGSQDTDTQYFGPGTRLTVL.